The clone carrying this T cell receptor beta chain was seen more than once but under ten times. Its specificity is not known. Germline values: CDR1 MNHEY, CDR2 SMNVEV (reference sequence). The length of the CDR3 is 15 residues. V lost 2 bases and J 11 bases, leaving 21 bases between the germline ends. These data originate in a study of T cells after yellow fever vaccination. The study, taken as a whole, reports: Peak timing came faster in the weaker secondary response, day 5 versus 15.

TCRdb ran MiXCR on the 5' RACE reads and lists one entry per CDR3 protein. The sample holds 500,000 to 650,000 distinct CDR3 sequences, roughly a sixth seen once. V is TRBV27 and J is TRBJ1-2; D perhaps matches TRBD1 (6 bases). This TCR came from a man between 18 and 35 years old who received the YFV17D yellow fever vaccine. This specimen consisted of PBMCs, obtained less than 6 days after the first yellow fever vaccination. The CDR3 bases are TGTGCCAGCAGTTTACAACAGGGATTGCTATGGAGGTACACCTTC. Amino acids: CASSLQQGLLWRYTF.